This TCR beta chain emerged from a study of blood T cells in healthy people across ages. The CDR3 is 18 residues long. V gave up 1 base and J gave up 5 bases; unmatched junction bases: 16. Germline V gene data show CDR1 as SGHVS and CDR2 as FQNEAQ. Sample-barcoded 5' priming and a J-beta primer mix drove a second PCR of roughly 6 to 12 cycles. TCRdb redid the calling of the 5' RACE reads with MiXCR, one entry per CDR3 protein. The repertoire holds around 900,000 distinct CDR3 sequences, roughly 50% seen once, with over 20% in the top ten. Sequencing was done on a sample of blood. The origin of this receptor is a woman aged 55-69 years in good health. This chain links TRBV7-8 with TRBJ1-2; 7 bases agree with TRBD1. The DNA of the CDR3 is TGTGCCAGCAGCTTAGGGGGACAGAAAGCCTCCGCGACTTATGGCTACACCTTC. As protein: CASSLGGQKASATYGYTF.